These 30 T cell receptor beta chains originate from one sample sequenced in a study of blood T cell repertoires in COVID-19. Here immunoSEQ multiplex PCR was the method, and the copy in TCRdb shows in-frame clones only, minus some. The table shows a few hundred thousand clones, with 85% to 90% occurring only once. Material for sequencing was peripheral blood. All receptors come from a man in his late teens or twenties with active or convalescent COVID-19.

The rearrangement joins TRBV27 to TRBJ1-2; 10 bases fit TRBD1. The ends lost 3 bases at V and 6 bases at J; junction bases unmatched: 10. CDR1 is MNHEY, CDR2 SMNVEV, per germline (reference sequence). This CDR3 has 16 residues. CDR3 in amino acids: CASSFFDRGLSNGYTF. The CDR3 nucleotides are TGTGCCAGCAGTTTCTTTGACAGGGGGCTCTCAAATGGCTACACCTTC.

The J gene is TRBJ2-2, the V gene TRBV12-5, with no clear D. V was trimmed by 3 bases and J by 7 bases, leaving 18 bases between them. The length of the CDR3 is 16 residues. Germline CDR1 and CDR2: LGHNT and FRNRAP. The CDR3 region has the DNA TGTGCTAGTGGTTTCCCTCTGACGCCGAGCGACGGGGAGCTGTTTTTT. Amino acid sequence: CASGFPLTPSDGELFF.

The chain combines TRBV19 with TRBJ1-5, with no clear D. V was shortened by 5 bases and J by 8 bases, with 13 bases between the two germline ends. CDR3 length equals 13 residues. Germline CDR1 is LNHDA and CDR2 is SQIVND (reference sequence). The CDR3 nucleotides are TGTGCCAGTAGTCCTCGCACTGGAGAGCCCCAGCATTTT. It specifies CASSPRTGEPQHF.

V is TRBV5-1 and J is TRBJ1-3, with D possibly TRBD1 on 6 matching bases. With 3 bases removed from V and 5 bases from J, the gap between germline ends came to 18 bases. Germline V gives CDR1 SGHRS, CDR2 YFSETQ. CDR3 size: 16 residues. CDR3 loop: CASSSGTSLNRNTIYF. The CDR3 DNA reads as TGCGCCAGCAGCTCCGGGACATCGCTTAATCGAAACACCATATATTTT.

The rearrangement uses TRBV2 and TRBJ1-5; tentative D call: TRBD1 (6 bases). V was cut by 7 bases and J by 6 bases, with 19 bases left in between. CDR3 length: 15 amino acids. Germline loops: CDR1 SNHLY, CDR2 FYNNEI. CDR3 protein: CASTGIEGEGQPQHF. The CDR3 coding sequence is TGTGCCAGCACGGGGATTGAGGGGGAGGGTCAGCCCCAGCATTTT.

The rearrangement uses TRBV5-1 and TRBJ1-4; D is possibly TRBD1 (5 bases). V was cut by 0 bases and J by 8 bases, with 11 bases left in between. The germline gives CDR1 SGHRS, CDR2 YFSETQ. This CDR3 spans 14 amino acids. The CDR3 DNA is TGCGCCAGCAGCTTGGTTCAGGGTGGGGAAAAACTGTTTTTT. Its translation is CASSLVQGGEKLFF.

The chain is built from TRBV6-1 and TRBJ2-7; a weak D match, TRBD2 (5 bases). The CDR3 covers 15 residues. V lost 2 bases to trimming and J lost 2 bases, with 13 bases between them. Germline CDR1 reads MNHNS; CDR2 reads SASEGT. The DNA for the CDR3 is TGTGCCAGCAGTGAACGGGAAGTAGCTACCTACGAGCAGTACTTC. This translates into CASSEREVATYEQYF.

This clone showed up just once. The genes are TRBV28 and TRBJ1-1, with 10 positions matching TRBD1. The CDR3 covers 15 residues. Germline loops: CDR1 MDHEN, CDR2 SYDVKM. The V gene end was trimmed by 2 bases and the J gene end by 13 bases; junction bases not matched to a gene: 13. This CDR3 is CASSLDRGRLSLVFF. The CDR3 DNA sequence: TGTGCCAGCAGTTTAGACAGGGGGCGCCTTTCTTTAGTTTTCTTT.

The chain combines TRBV2 with TRBJ1-2, with TRBD1 identical over 8 bases. J gave up 6 bases and V 8 bases, and 14 bases lay outside the gene matches. Germline CDR1 and CDR2: SNHLY and FYNNEI. The length of the CDR3 is 15 residues. This CDR3 reads CASGSQGARVDGYTF. CDR3 in DNA: TGTGCCAGCGGAAGTCAGGGGGCGCGGGTGGATGGCTACACCTTC. The whole variable domain, filled in from reference TRBV2 and TRBJ1-2, reads EPEVTQTPSHQVTQMGQEVILRCVPISNHLYFYWYRQILGQKVEFLVSFYNNEISEKSEIFDDQFSVERPDGSNFTLKIRSTKLEDSAMYFCASGSQGARVDGYTFGSGTRLTVV.

In this sample, this clone turned up a few times. This chain connects TRBV7-2 to TRBJ2-7; perhaps TRBD2 as D (5 bases). This CDR3 is 14 amino acids long. The ends were cut back, 0 bases at V and 5 bases at J, with 11 bases in the middle. Germline CDR1 SGHTA, CDR2 FQGNSA. The CDR3 region is CASSLAGASHEQYF. DNA of the CDR3: TGTGCCAGCAGCTTAGCGGGAGCTTCCCACGAGCAGTACTTC. Together with reference TRBV7-2 and TRBJ2-7, the CDR3 gives the full variable domain: GAGVSQSPSNKVTEKGKDVELRCDPISGHTALYWYRQSLGQGLEFLIYFQGNSAPDKSGLPSDRFSAERTGGSVSTLTIQRTQQEDSAVYLCASSLAGASHEQYFGPGTRLTVT.

The chain employs TRBV5-4 and TRBJ2-7; D gene unclear. Germline V gives CDR1 SGHNT, CDR2 YYREEE (reference sequence). This CDR3 contains 8 residues. CDR3 region: CALDEQYF. The CDR3 DNA is TGTGCATTAGACGAGCAGTACTTC.

The chain is built from TRBV4-1 and TRBJ2-7; TRBD2 aligns across 10 bases. J gave up 2 bases and V 0 bases, and 4 bases lay outside the gene matches. The CDR3 extends over 16 amino acids. The germline gives CDR1 MGHRA, CDR2 YSYEKL. CDR3: CASSQDRLAGAYEQYF. The DNA of the CDR3 is TGCGCCAGCAGCCAAGATCGGCTAGCGGGAGCCTACGAGCAGTACTTC.

This sequence joins TRBV6-5 and TRBJ2-2, with TRBD2 as a possible D gene (6 bases). Trimming removed 8 bases from V and 0 bases from J, with 13 bases in between. The CDR3 spans 15 residues. Germline-derived CDR1 and CDR2 are MNHEY and SVGAGI. CDR3 residues: CASRRGGPNTGELFF. The CDR3 DNA reads TGTGCCAGCCGGCGGGGCGGGCCGAACACCGGGGAGCTGTTTTTT.

J is TRBJ2-1 and V is TRBV19, with 7 bases that match TRBD1. The CDR3 has 16 amino acids. CDR1 and CDR2 from the germline V gene are LNHDA and SQIVND (reference sequence). Trimming removed 5 bases from V and 4 bases from J; junction bases left unmatched: 11. The chain's CDR3 is CASSQGGGHQYNEQFF. CDR3 nucleotides: TGTGCCAGTAGTCAAGGGGGCGGCCACCAATACAATGAGCAGTTCTTC.

The rearrangement links TRBV5-5 to TRBJ2-4; TRBD1 matches 9 bases. Germline V CDR1 and CDR2: SGHKS, YYEKEE (reference sequence). The CDR3 runs to 12 residues. Trimming removed 10 bases from V and 6 bases from J; junction bases left unmatched: 5. The CDR3 is CASQGALNIQYF. CDR3 coding DNA: TGTGCCTCACAGGGGGCCCTAAACATTCAGTACTTC.

The J gene is TRBJ2-7, the V gene TRBV5-6, with 9 bases identical to TRBD1. The V segment lost 2 bases and the J segment 3 bases; nucleotides outside the gene matches: 6. CDR3 length equals 15 residues. Germline values: CDR1 SGHDT, CDR2 YYEEEE. CDR3: CASSFRDRASYEQYF. The CDR3, as DNA: TGTGCCAGCAGCTTCCGGGACAGGGCCAGCTACGAGCAGTACTTC.

The J gene is TRBJ2-1, the V gene TRBV11-2; 10 bases agree with TRBD1. CDR1 and CDR2 from the germline V gene are SGHAT and FQNNGV. After removal of 5 bases from V and 2 bases from J, the junction contained 3 bases not matched to a gene. The CDR3 spans 15 residues. The CDR3 DNA is TGTGCCAGCAGCCAAGGGACAGGGGCCTACAATGAGCAGTTCTTC. Translation: CASSQGTGAYNEQFF.

The genes are TRBV18 and TRBJ2-3; D possibly corresponds to TRBD2 (6 bases). Germline V gene sequence: CDR1 KGHSH, CDR2 LQKENI. The V end was cut by 1 base, the J end by 4 bases, with 9 bases between. The CDR3 is made up of 14 amino acids. The CDR3 DNA is TGTGCCAGCTCACCACAGTCGGGAGCAGATACGCAGTATTTT. It specifies CASSPQSGADTQYF. Using reference TRBV18 and TRBJ2-3 for the parts outside the CDR3, the full variable domain is NAGVMQNPRHLVRRRGQEARLRCSPMKGHSHVYWYRQLPEEGLKFMVYLQKENIIDESGMPKERFSAEFPKEGPSILRIQQVVRGDSAAYFCASSPQSGADTQYFGPGTRLTVL.

The chain recombines TRBV3-1 (or the pseudogene TRBV3-2) with TRBJ1-4; D uncertain. Trimming removed 1 base from V and 4 bases from J, with 10 bases in between. This CDR3 region has 15 residues. CDR1 is LGHDT and CDR2 is YNNKEL in the germline V gene (reference sequence). The CDR3 nucleotides are TGTGCCAGCAGCCAAGGCGTCGAAGATAATGAAAAACTGTTTTTT. Its translation: CASSQGVEDNEKLFF.

This rearrangement joins TRBV7-2 to TRBJ2-3; D is unclear. The germline gives CDR1 SGHTA, CDR2 FQGNSA. The CDR3 loop spans 15 amino acids. Trimming took off 6 bases at V and 1 base at J, with 14 bases between the two ends. Written as DNA, the CDR3 is TGTGCCAGCAGTCTTAGCAGACGTCGCACAGATACGCAGTATTTT. It yields the protein CASSLSRRRTDTQYF. Variable domain in full (rest from reference TRBV7-2 and TRBJ2-3): GAGVSQSPSNKVTEKGKDVELRCDPISGHTALYWYRQSLGQGLEFLIYFQGNSAPDKSGLPSDRFSAERTGGSVSTLTIQRTQQEDSAVYLCASSLSRRRTDTQYFGPGTRLTVL.

This sequence joins TRBV6-6 and TRBJ1-2; D is undetermined. The CDR3 consists of 13 residues. The V gene's germline CDR1 is MNHNY and CDR2 SVGAGI (reference sequence). Trimming took off 2 bases at V and 8 bases at J, with 12 bases between the two ends. DNA of the CDR3: TGTGCCAGCAGTTACAACAGAGGGCCGGGCTACACCTTC. Protein: CASSYNRGPGYTF.

The CDR3 DNA sequence: TGTGCCAGCGGATCGACAGCGAACTATGGCTACACCTTC. Amino acid sequence: CASGSTANYGYTF. J is TRBJ1-2 and V is TRBV28; tentative D call: TRBD1 (5 bases). There are 13 residues in the CDR3. From germline, CDR1 is MDHEN and CDR2 SYDVKM. Trimming pared 8 bases from V and 2 bases from J, leaving 12 bases between.

The rearrangement uses TRBV6-6 and TRBJ2-4; TRBD2 aligns across 8 bases. The CDR3 consists of 14 residues. Trimming took 7 bases from V and 5 from J; bases not matched to a gene: 7. Germline CDR1 reads MNHNY; CDR2 reads SVGAGI (reference sequence). CDR3 protein: CASKNREGENIQYF. The DNA of the CDR3 is TGTGCCAGCAAGAATCGGGAGGGTGAAAACATTCAGTACTTC.

This chain links TRBV5-1 with TRBJ2-3; 7 nucleotides match TRBD1. Germline CDR1 reads SGHRS; CDR2 reads YFSETQ. V gave up 5 bases and J gave up 2 bases; unmatched junction bases: 11. This CDR3 comprises 16 residues. The CDR3 region is CASRAVRGSPTDTQYF. CDR3 nucleotides: TGCGCCAGCAGAGCAGTCAGGGGGTCCCCCACAGATACGCAGTATTTT.

V gene TRBV27 combines with J gene TRBJ2-1, with 7 positions matching TRBD1. The V gene's germline CDR1 is MNHEY and CDR2 SMNVEV (reference sequence). The junction had 6 bases not matched to a gene; V was cut back by 4 bases and J by 6 bases. The CDR3 spans 14 residues. CDR3 coding DNA: TGTGCCAGCAGTTCGGAACGGACAGGCAATGAGCAGTTCTTC. It yields the protein CASSSERTGNEQFF.

This sequence joins TRBV15 and TRBJ2-7, with D possibly TRBD2 on 6 matching bases. The length of the CDR3 is 14 residues. CDR1 and CDR2 from the germline V gene are LNHNV and YYDKDF (reference sequence). Trimming pared 0 bases from V and 3 bases from J, leaving 9 bases between. CDR3 protein: CATSRDRRVYEQYF. CDR3 DNA sequence: TGTGCCACCAGCAGAGATAGGAGGGTCTACGAGCAGTACTTC.

V gene TRBV2 combines with J gene TRBJ2-2; 7 nucleotides line up with TRBD2. Germline V gene data show CDR1 as SNHLY and CDR2 as FYNNEI. The CDR3 sequence is 17 residues long. V was clipped by 6 bases and J by 5 bases; unmatched bases: 15. The CDR3 spells CASRGDRGGSQTGELFF. The CDR3 region has the DNA TGTGCCAGCAGGGGAGATAGGGGCGGGAGTCAAACCGGGGAGCTGTTTTTT.

V is TRBV19 and J is TRBJ1-2; TRBD1 agrees at 7 bases. Germline V gene lookup returns CDR1 LNHDA and CDR2 SQIVND (reference sequence). V lost 3 bases, J lost 5 bases, and 6 bases stayed unmatched. This CDR3 is built from 14 residues. As DNA, the CDR3 is TGTGCCAGTAGTATTCCCGGGACAGATTATGGCTACACCTTC. Amino acid sequence: CASSIPGTDYGYTF. The whole variable domain, filled in from reference TRBV19 and TRBJ1-2, reads DGGITQSPKYLFRKEGQNVTLSCEQNLNHDAMYWYRQDPGQGLRLIYYSQIVNDFQKGDIAEGYSVSREKKESFPLTVTSAQKNPTAFYLCASSIPGTDYGYTFGSGTRLTVV.

In its sample, this clone was seen once. The chain has TRBV7-8 and TRBJ2-6; tentative D call: TRBD2 (5 bases). Germline V gene lookup returns CDR1 SGHVS and CDR2 FQNEAQ. The CDR3 spans 18 residues. Trimming removed 1 base at V and 0 bases at J, with 13 bases between. CDR3 nucleotides: TGTGCCAGCAGCTTAGGAGCGGTAACCCTCTCTGGGGCCAACGTCCTGACTTTC. The encoded protein is CASSLGAVTLSGANVLTF.

The gene calls are TRBV28 and TRBJ1-1, with a weak D call TRBD1 (6 bases). The CDR3 has 11 residues. Germline V gene lookup returns CDR1 MDHEN and CDR2 SYDVKM. CDR3 sequence: CSVWGRTEAFF. CDR3 in DNA: TGTTCGGTGTGGGGGCGTACTGAAGCTTTCTTT.